The 9 T cell receptor beta chains reported below all come from one sample, sequenced in a study of metastatic and nonmetastatic thyroid tumors. TCRdb re-clonotyped the PCR reads through MiXCR. The sample yields tens of thousands of clones, roughly 22% seen once. Thyroid surgery took place with no prior treatment in any patient. The sample taken for sequencing was adjacent normal tissue. The receptor source for this set is a female donor with papillary thyroid cancer or a benign thyroid nodule (not recorded which). Some clones in this sample may be carry-over from other donors' samples.

At least ten counts were recorded for this clone. V and J are TRBV7-8 and TRBJ1-6; D unclear. There are 17 residues in the CDR3. CDR1 and CDR2 (germline): SGHVS, FQNEAQ. V shed 1 base and J shed 4 bases, with 14 bases lying between them. Here the CDR3 DNA reads TGTGCCAGCAGCTTAGGTTTTGGCGCGGGATATAATTCACCCCTCCACTTT. This translates into CASSLGFGAGYNSPLHF.

A remark on this clone: The junction and the germline gene differ at one end; a read error may be behind it. This chain joins TRBV20-1 and TRBJ1-1; D unresolved. This CDR3 spans 13 amino acids. Germline V CDR1 and CDR2: DFQATT, SNEGSKA (reference sequence). The CDR3 nucleotides read TGCAGTGTATATGTAACCTCGAACACTGAAGCCTTCTTT. It translates to CSVYVTSNTEAFF.

This clone was seen at least ten times. This chain links TRBV19 with TRBJ1-3; D possibly corresponds to TRBD1 (5 bases). V was trimmed by 3 bases and J by 0 bases, leaving 12 bases between them. CDR3 size: 16 residues. Germline V gene data show CDR1 as LNHDA and CDR2 as SQIVND (reference sequence). CDR3 coding DNA: TGTGCCAGTAGTATTGGAAGGGGATACTCTGGAAACACCATATATTTT. This encodes CASSIGRGYSGNTIYF.

This clone showed up many times. The rearrangement joins TRBV12-5 to TRBJ2-2; weak D call: TRBD2 (6 bases). V lost 0 bases to trimming and J lost 1 base, with 12 bases between them. The length of the CDR3 is 17 residues. Germline lookup yields CDR1 LGHNT and CDR2 FRNRAP. Here the CDR3 reads CASGLVQGTWNTGELFF. CDR3 nucleotide sequence: TGTGCTAGTGGTTTGGTACAAGGGACTTGGAACACCGGGGAGCTGTTTTTT.

This clone was detected many times. The chain recombines TRBV4-1 with TRBJ2-1; 7 bases line up with TRBD2. The CDR3 covers 15 residues. The junction had 4 bases not matched to a gene; V was cut back by 0 bases and J by 5 bases. The V gene's germline CDR1 is MGHRA and CDR2 YSYEKL. The CDR3 loop reads CASSQDRGVHNEQFF. The CDR3 DNA sequence: TGCGCCAGCAGCCAAGATCGGGGGGTCCACAATGAGCAGTTCTTC.

The chain links TRBV12-3 or TRBV12-4 to TRBJ2-3, with a weak D call TRBD1 (5 bases). The CDR3 loop spans 15 amino acids. The V end lost 5 bases, the J end lost 5 bases, and 17 bases lay between the germline ends. The CDR3 is CASSLTVDLLDTQYF. The CDR3, as DNA: TGTGCCAGCAGTCTGACAGTGGATCTACTAGATACGCAGTATTTT.

This clone was seen at least ten times. The genes are TRBV4-1 and TRBJ1-6; maybe TRBD1 (6 bases). V was pared by 3 bases and J by 0 bases, with 15 bases between. Germline V gene sequence: CDR1 MGHRA, CDR2 YSYEKL. CDR3 length: 18 residues. In nucleotides, the CDR3 is TGCGCCAGCAGCCACTGGACAGCAGGCCTCTCCTATAATTCACCCCTCCACTTT. Protein product: CASSHWTAGLSYNSPLHF.

This clone was recorded many times. V and J are TRBV19 and TRBJ1-1; D call uncertain. Germline V gene sequence: CDR1 LNHDA, CDR2 SQIVND (reference sequence). This CDR3 is 13 amino acids long. Trimming took off 3 bases at V and 9 bases at J, with 14 bases between the two ends. CDR3 sequence: CASSIDPLRKAFF. CDR3 nucleotides: TGTGCCAGTAGTATTGATCCATTAAGAAAAGCTTTCTTT.

Many counts were recorded for this clone. This chain joins TRBV10-2 and TRBJ2-6, with D tentatively TRBD1 or TRBD2 (6 bases each). The CDR3 covers 16 residues. Germline V gene sequence: CDR1 WSHSY, CDR2 SAAADI. Trimming pared 3 bases from V and 4 bases from J, leaving 13 bases between. CDR3 loop: CASSDRGAAGANVLTF. Here the CDR3 DNA reads TGCGCCAGCAGTGATAGGGGGGCGGCAGGGGCCAACGTCCTGACTTTC.